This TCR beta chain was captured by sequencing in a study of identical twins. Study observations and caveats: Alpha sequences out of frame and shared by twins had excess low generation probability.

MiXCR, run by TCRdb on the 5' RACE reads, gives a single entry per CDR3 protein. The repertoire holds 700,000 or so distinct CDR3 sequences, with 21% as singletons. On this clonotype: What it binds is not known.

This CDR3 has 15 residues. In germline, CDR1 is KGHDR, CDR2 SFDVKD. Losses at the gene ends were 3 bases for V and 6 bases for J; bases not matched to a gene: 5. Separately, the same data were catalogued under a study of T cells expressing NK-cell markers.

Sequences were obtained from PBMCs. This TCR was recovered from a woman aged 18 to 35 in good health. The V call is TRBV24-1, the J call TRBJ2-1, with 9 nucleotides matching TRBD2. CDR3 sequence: CATSDTRTSANEQFF. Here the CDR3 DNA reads TGTGCCACCAGTGATACCAGGACTAGCGCCAATGAGCAGTTCTTC.